A single TCR beta chain is shown here with its context. This specimen comes from a study of blood T cells in healthy people across ages. Using a J-beta primer mix together with a sample-barcoded 5' primer, a second PCR was run for about 6 to 11 cycles. TCRdb re-called the 5' RACE reads with MiXCR, one entry per CDR3 protein. The repertoire holds about 680,000 distinct CDR3 sequences, with more than 40% as singletons. Trimming removed 3 bases at V and 10 bases at J, with 13 bases between. The CDR3 runs to 13 residues. Germline CDR1 reads SGHTA; CDR2 reads FQGTGA. This receptor was obtained from a woman aged 55 to 70 in good health. J is TRBJ2-1 and V is TRBV7-3; unclear D gene. The sample was blood. The CDR3 DNA reads as TGTGCCAGCAGCTTGGATTGGGCCCAGGAGCAGTTCTTC. The encoded protein is CASSLDWAQEQFF.